Presented here are 15 T cell receptor beta chains from one specimen sequenced in a study of blood T cell repertoires in COVID-19. Only in-frame clones appear in the TCRdb table, and some are missing; sequencing was by immunoSEQ multiplex PCR. The repertoire holds over 85,000 clones, with around 90% as singletons. Sequenced input: peripheral blood. The receptors here all came from an older man with acute or convalescent COVID-19.

The rearrangement uses TRBV19 and TRBJ2-2, with 9 bases that match TRBD1. The CDR3 has 18 amino acids. Germline CDR1 is LNHDA and CDR2 is SQIVND (reference sequence). With V trimmed by 3 bases and J by 3 bases, 11 bases remained unmatched. Written as DNA, the CDR3 is TGTGCCAGTAGTATTCGGAAGTTGGGACAGGGATACACCGGGGAGCTGTTTTTT. Protein sequence: CASSIRKLGQGYTGELFF.

This clone was detected once. The chain couples TRBV4-2 to TRBJ2-2; 9 nucleotides align to TRBD1. CDR1 and CDR2 (germline): LGHNA, YNFKEQ. The CDR3 length is 17 residues. With V trimmed by 0 bases and J by 5 bases, 7 bases remained unmatched. For the CDR3, the DNA is TGTGCCAGCAGCCAAGATGCTGCGACAGGGGGGACCGGGGAGCTGTTTTTT. It translates to CASSQDAATGGTGELFF.

The chain carries TRBV5-6 and TRBJ1-4, with a possible D match to TRBD1 (5 bases). The CDR3 contains 15 residues. V dropped 4 bases and J dropped 8 bases, with 18 bases sitting between them. Germline-derived CDR1 and CDR2 are SGHDT and YYEEEE. CDR3 sequence: CASSPAGGVTEKLFF. CDR3 nucleotide sequence: TGTGCCAGCAGCCCCGCCGGGGGTGTAACCGAAAAACTGTTTTTT. Together with reference TRBV5-6 and TRBJ1-4, the CDR3 gives the full variable domain: DAGVTQSPTHLIKTRGQQVTLRCSPKSGHDTVSWYQQALGQGPQFIFQYYEEEERQRGNFPDRFSGHQFPNYSSELNVNALLLGDSALYLCASSPAGGVTEKLFFGSGTQLSVL.

The chain couples TRBV6-1 to TRBJ2-7, with TRBD1 identical over 12 bases. Germline V CDR1 and CDR2: MNHNS, SASEGT. J lost 0 bases, V lost 0 bases, and 3 bases had no gene match. The CDR3 is 17 residues long. CDR3 coding DNA: TGTGCCAGCAGTGAAGCGGGACAGGGGGCGAACTCCTACGAGCAGTACTTC. It yields the protein CASSEAGQGANSYEQYF.

This sequence joins TRBV12-3 or TRBV12-4 and TRBJ1-1; perhaps TRBD1 as D (6 bases). Between the trimmed V and J ends, which lost 3 bases and 10 bases, there was a span of 15 bases. CDR3 size: 13 residues. In DNA, the CDR3 is TGTGCCAGCAGTTTTGGTGCGGGGGCGGTAGCTTTCTTT. Translating it yields CASSFGAGAVAFF.

This rearrangement joins TRBV10-3 to TRBJ1-1; D is unresolved. CDR1 and CDR2 from the germline V gene are ENHRY and SYGVKD. CDR3 length: 13 residues. V was clipped by 4 bases and J by 7 bases, with 13 bases between them. CDR3 amino acids: CAISGGRNSEAFF. In DNA form, the CDR3 reads TGTGCCATCAGTGGTGGGAGGAATAGTGAAGCTTTCTTT.

The rearrangement uses TRBV5-1 and TRBJ1-2; the match to TRBD1 covers 11 bases. Germline values: CDR1 SGHRS, CDR2 YFSETQ. J was trimmed by 6 bases and V by 4 bases; bases with no gene match: 11. This CDR3 has 16 amino acids. The CDR3 here is CASSRDRGEVMDGYTF. CDR3 DNA: TGCGCCAGCAGCAGGGACAGGGGGGAGGTGATGGATGGCTACACCTTC.

The rearrangement links TRBV7-9 to TRBJ1-3; D uncertain. Trimming removed 5 bases at V and 0 bases at J, with 14 bases between. Germline assignment: CDR1 SEHNR and CDR2 FQNEAQ (reference sequence). This CDR3 spans 16 amino acids. CDR3: CASSRQVAVSGNTIYF. CDR3 nucleotide sequence: TGTGCCAGCAGCCGTCAAGTGGCGGTCTCTGGAAACACCATATATTTT.

CDR3 region: CASRLELTGNTEAFF. CDR3 coding DNA: TGTGCCAGCAGGCTTGAATTGACAGGGAACACTGAAGCTTTCTTT. The rearrangement uses TRBV6-5 and TRBJ1-1; D is possibly TRBD1 (6 bases). V lost 6 bases to trimming and J lost 1 base, with 15 bases between them. The CDR3 covers 15 residues. Germline CDR1 reads MNHEY; CDR2 reads SVGAGI.

This clone was found many times. This chain connects TRBV6-5 to TRBJ1-2, with D maybe TRBD1 (5 bases). The CDR3 consists of 12 residues. Trimming stripped 8 bases from V and 7 bases from J, with 14 bases between. Germline CDR1 reads MNHEY; CDR2 reads SVGAGI. The CDR3 sequence is CASLEGRGGYTF. The CDR3 nucleotides read TGTGCCAGCCTCGAGGGGCGGGGTGGCTACACCTTC.

The chain uses TRBV28 and TRBJ1-1; possible D gene TRBD1, 6 bases. This CDR3 region has 13 residues. Looked up from germline, CDR1 is MDHEN and CDR2 is SYDVKM. V was trimmed by 3 bases and J by 5 bases, leaving 10 bases between them. CDR3 DNA: TGTGCCAGCAGTTTCGTCAGGGGAACTGAAGCTTTCTTT. It codes for CASSFVRGTEAFF. The full variable domain, completed using reference TRBV28 and TRBJ1-1, is DVKVTQSSRYLVKRTGEKVFLECVQDMDHENMFWYRQDPGLGLRLIYFSYDVKMKEKGDIPEGYSVSREKKERFSLILESASTNQTSMYLCASSFVRGTEAFFGQGTRLTVV.

The V gene is TRBV10-2, the J gene TRBJ2-4, with D possibly TRBD2 on 7 matching bases. CDR3 size: 14 residues. V lost 3 bases, J lost 6 bases, and 12 bases lay in between. Germline loops: CDR1 WSHSY, CDR2 SAAADI. The CDR3 nucleotides are TGCGCCAGCAGTGAAGGGGGGGAGGCAAACATTCAGTACTTC. This codes for CASSEGGEANIQYF.

The gene calls are TRBV30 and TRBJ2-1, with 9 nucleotides matching TRBD2. CDR1 GTSNPN and CDR2 SVGIG come from the germline V gene (reference sequence). This CDR3 is 17 amino acids long. Trimming at V came to 2 bases and at J to 5 bases, leaving 13 bases not matched to a gene. This CDR3 is CAWSRLPPGLANNEQFF. CDR3 sequence (DNA): TGTGCCTGGAGTCGACTCCCCCCGGGACTAGCAAACAATGAGCAGTTCTTC.

V usage is TRBV6-1 and J usage is TRBJ2-1; 7 nucleotides line up with TRBD2. Per germline, CDR1 MNHNS and CDR2 SASEGT. The CDR3 contains 15 residues. V lost 0 bases, J lost 3 bases, and 2 bases stayed unmatched. The DNA of the CDR3 is TGTGCCAGCAGTGAAGCTCGCGGGAGCTACAATGAGCAGTTCTTC. The encoded protein is CASSEARGSYNEQFF.

V is TRBV2 and J is TRBJ2-3, with D tentatively TRBD1 (7 bases). Germline V gene sequence: CDR1 SNHLY, CDR2 FYNNEI. The CDR3 has 15 residues. V gave up 5 bases and J gave up 3 bases, with 15 bases separating them. The CDR3 bases are TGTGCCAGCAGTCCCGCAGGGGGGTGGACAGATACGCAGTATTTT. It encodes CASSPAGGWTDTQYF.